Each of the 2 T cell receptor beta chains below was sequenced from the same sample in a study of blood T cell repertoires in COVID-19 (TCRdb year 2020). Library construction relied on the immunoSEQ multiplex PCR assay. The source is immuneACCESS, and TCRdb retained only in-frame sequences with V and J called. Part of the clones is not carried over; for the studies checked, unresolved V genes explain less than half of this, and the remainder is unexplained. For this sample there are roughly 240,000 clones; 75% to 85% appear just once. Of the sample, about 9.3% falls within the top ten clones. The sample taken for sequencing was PBMCs or T cells enriched from blood (not recorded which). These receptors came from a woman between 45 and 60 years old with acute COVID-19.

V and J are TRBV5-5 and TRBJ1-5; a possible D gene is TRBD1 (5 bases). Trimming took 4 bases from V and 5 from J, leaving 13 bases between them. CDR3 length: 14 amino acids. Germline V gene data show CDR1 as SGHKS and CDR2 as YYEKEE (reference sequence). The CDR3 coding sequence is TGTGCCAGCAGCCCCTCTTCAGGGCATCAGCCCCAGCATTTT. Its protein is CASSPSSGHQPQHF.

The rearrangement links TRBV4-3 to TRBJ1-5; D is perhaps TRBD1 (5 bases). The V end lost 0 bases, the J end lost 0 bases, and 9 bases lay between the germline ends. The CDR3 consists of 16 residues. Germline loops: CDR1 LGHNA, CDR2 YSLEER. The DNA for the CDR3 is TGCGCCAGCAGCCAAGAGGCAGGGAATAGCAATCAGCCCCAGCATTTT. It is translated as CASSQEAGNSNQPQHF.